Below, one T cell receptor beta chain is given with its context. It has no known antigen specificity. No base quality information exists; no much larger clone differs at one position. TCRbeta CDR3 regions were amplified from genomic DNA using the immunoSEQ Assay, a bias-controlled multiplex PCR. Under the source paper's analysis protocol: The number of nucleated cells in each sample was estimated from the amplification of reference gene primers within the assay. Sequence reads were collapsed and filtered to measure the absolute abundance of every unique TCRbeta CDR3 rearrangement. For each sample, productive Simpson clonality was calculated as the square root of Simpson's diversity index across productive rearrangements. Drawn from immuneACCESS, this table holds only the in-frame rearrangements with V and J called that TCRdb kept. Clones are partly lost; checked studies trace under half to an unresolved V gene and leave the rest unexplained. V, J and clone size were drawn from that table, and D and trimming were deduced from the DNA. In all, the sample holds around 99,000 clones, and roughly 82% of those were seen once. Clones ranked in the top ten supply 7.9% of the sample.

The data belong to a study of blood T cell repertoires in COVID-19 (TCRdb year 2020). Turning to the overall study: Samples from collaborators originated in the United States, Italy and Spain and spanned both the acute and convalescent phases of COVID-19. The repertoires were released in a freely available public database intended as a resource for research on the immune response to SARS-CoV-2. Where available, HLA class I and class II types were taken from metadata supplied by the sample provider and were not determined by assay-based typing. Deeply sampled blood TCRbeta repertoires from subjects exposed to, actively infected with, or recovered from COVID-19 were included in the dataset. The material from the prospective study consisted of cDNA or gDNA derived from T cells, B-cell-depleted T cells, or PBMCs. The samples were drawn from the first 160 participants of the ongoing ImmuneRACE study and from over a thousand subjects provided by 6 global collaborators. Nearly every sample came with metadata listing a de-identified subject ID, COVID-19 status, age in years and sex. Broader findings and caveats from the paper: The amount of clinical and demographic metadata varied by source and participant and was provided uncurated.

The collaborating institutions used their own protocols to collect whole blood in K2EDTA tubes. For TCRbeta analysis, collaborators shipped samples in one of three forms: frozen whole blood, isolated PBMCs, or DNA extracted from either of those sample types. Per the germline V gene, MGHRA is the CDR1 and YSYEKL is the CDR2. Trimming takes 6 bases off V and 7 bases off J; junction bases not matched to a gene: 15. The CDR3 contains 17 residues, cysteine and phenylalanine counted. Only the CDR3 portion is preserved as DNA: 51 bases, with reading frame beginning at the first base. Recombination connected TRBV4-1 to TRBJ1-6; 7 nucleotides in the junction match TRBD1. This TCR came from a woman aged 80 or older with active or convalescent COVID-19. Sequencing input: peripheral blood. CDR3 sequence: CASRPFGTAFRNSPLHF. DNA sequence: TGCGCCAGCAGACCTTTCGGGACAGCGTTTAGAAATTCACCCCTCCACTTT.